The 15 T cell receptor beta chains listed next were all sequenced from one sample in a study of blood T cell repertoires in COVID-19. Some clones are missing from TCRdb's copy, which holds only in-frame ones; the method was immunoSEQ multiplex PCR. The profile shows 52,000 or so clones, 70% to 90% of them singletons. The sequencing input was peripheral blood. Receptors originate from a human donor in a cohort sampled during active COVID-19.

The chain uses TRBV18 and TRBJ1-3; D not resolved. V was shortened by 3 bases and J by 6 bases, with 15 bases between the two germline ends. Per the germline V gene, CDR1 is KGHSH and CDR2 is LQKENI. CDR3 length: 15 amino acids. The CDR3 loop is CASSPLGSLENTIYF. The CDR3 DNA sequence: TGTGCCAGCTCACCGCTAGGGAGCCTGGAAAACACCATATATTTT.

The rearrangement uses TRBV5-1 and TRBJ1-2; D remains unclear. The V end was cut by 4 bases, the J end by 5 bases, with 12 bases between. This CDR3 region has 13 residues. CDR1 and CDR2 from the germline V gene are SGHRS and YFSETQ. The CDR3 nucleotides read TGCGCCAGCAGCGGTAGCACACGATATGGCTACACCTTC. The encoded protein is CASSGSTRYGYTF.

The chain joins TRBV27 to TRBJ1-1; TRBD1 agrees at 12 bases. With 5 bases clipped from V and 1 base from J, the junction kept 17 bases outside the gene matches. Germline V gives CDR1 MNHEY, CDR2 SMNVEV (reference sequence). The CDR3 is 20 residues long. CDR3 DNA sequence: TGTGCCAGCAGTCCCTTTTTCGGGGAGGGACAGGGGGCCAGGAACACTGAAGCTTTCTTT. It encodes CASSPFFGEGQGARNTEAFF.

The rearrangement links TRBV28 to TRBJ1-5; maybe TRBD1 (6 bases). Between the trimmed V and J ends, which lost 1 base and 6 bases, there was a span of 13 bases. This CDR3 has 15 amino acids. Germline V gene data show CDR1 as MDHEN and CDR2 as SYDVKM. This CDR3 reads CASSLFVGTLQPQHF. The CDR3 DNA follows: TGTGCCAGCAGTTTATTCGTCGGGACACTTCAGCCCCAGCATTTT.

The CDR3 DNA reads TGTGCCAGCAGTGGTACAGGGCGGAGCTCCTACGAGCAGTACTTC. This codes for CASSGTGRSSYEQYF. The chain has TRBV28 and TRBJ2-7; D may be TRBD1 (6 bases). The CDR3 length is 15 residues. Trimming took 5 bases from V and 0 from J, leaving 14 bases between them. Germline lookup yields CDR1 MDHEN and CDR2 SYDVKM.

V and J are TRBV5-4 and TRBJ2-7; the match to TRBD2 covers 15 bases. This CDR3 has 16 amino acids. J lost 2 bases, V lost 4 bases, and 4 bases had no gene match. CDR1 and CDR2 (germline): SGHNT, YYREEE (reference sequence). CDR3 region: CASSHGLAGGPYEQYF. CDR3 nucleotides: TGTGCCAGCAGCCACGGACTAGCGGGGGGGCCCTACGAGCAGTACTTC.

The CDR3 nucleotides read TGTGCCAGCAGCTTTAACAGGGAATCACCCCTCCACTTT. It encodes CASSFNRESPLHF. This sequence joins TRBV13 and TRBJ1-6, with D maybe TRBD1 (6 bases). The germline V and J ends were trimmed by 3 bases and 10 bases, with 10 bases remaining between them. Per the germline V gene, CDR1 is PRHDT and CDR2 is FYEKMQ (reference sequence). This CDR3 contains 13 residues.

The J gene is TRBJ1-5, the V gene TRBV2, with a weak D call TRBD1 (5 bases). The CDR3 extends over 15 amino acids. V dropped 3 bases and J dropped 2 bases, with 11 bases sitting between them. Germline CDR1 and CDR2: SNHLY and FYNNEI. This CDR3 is CASSDARVGNQPQHF. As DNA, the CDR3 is TGTGCCAGCAGTGATGCCAGGGTGGGCAATCAGCCCCAGCATTTT. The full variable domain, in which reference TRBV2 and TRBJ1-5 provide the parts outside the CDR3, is EPEVTQTPSHQVTQMGQEVILRCVPISNHLYFYWYRQILGQKVEFLVSFYNNEISEKSEIFDDQFSVERPDGSNFTLKIRSTKLEDSAMYFCASSDARVGNQPQHFGDGTRLSIL.

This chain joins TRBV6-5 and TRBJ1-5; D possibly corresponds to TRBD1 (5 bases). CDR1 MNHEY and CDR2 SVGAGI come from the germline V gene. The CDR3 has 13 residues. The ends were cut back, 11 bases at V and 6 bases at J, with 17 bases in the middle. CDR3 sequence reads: CAVSAGGTQPQHF. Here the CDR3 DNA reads TGTGCCGTATCCGCGGGGGGGACTCAGCCCCAGCATTTT.

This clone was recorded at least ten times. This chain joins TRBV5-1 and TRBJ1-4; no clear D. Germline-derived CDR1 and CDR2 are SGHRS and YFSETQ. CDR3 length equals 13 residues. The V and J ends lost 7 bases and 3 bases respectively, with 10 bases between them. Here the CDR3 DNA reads TGCGCCAGCTCCCGGCTAGCTAATGAAAAACTGTTTTTT. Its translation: CASSRLANEKLFF.

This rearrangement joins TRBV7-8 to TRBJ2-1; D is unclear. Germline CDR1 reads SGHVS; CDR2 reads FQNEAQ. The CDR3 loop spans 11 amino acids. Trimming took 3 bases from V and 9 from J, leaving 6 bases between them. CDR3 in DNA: TGTGCCAGCAGCTTTAGCTTTGAGCAGTTCTTC. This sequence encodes CASSFSFEQFF.

The CDR3 nucleotides read TGTGCCACCAGTGATTCAGGGGCGGGTGAAAAACTGTTTTTT. Its translation is CATSDSGAGEKLFF. The rearrangement links TRBV24-1 to TRBJ1-4, with TRBD1 as a possible D gene (6 bases). Germline V lookup: CDR1 KGHDR, CDR2 SFDVKD. V lost 2 bases and J lost 7, with 10 bases in between. This CDR3 is built from 14 residues.

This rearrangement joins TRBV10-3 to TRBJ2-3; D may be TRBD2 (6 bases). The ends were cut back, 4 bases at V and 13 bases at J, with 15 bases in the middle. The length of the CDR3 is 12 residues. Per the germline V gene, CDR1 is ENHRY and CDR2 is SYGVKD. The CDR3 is CAISGSRDVEYF. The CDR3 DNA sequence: TGTGCCATCAGTGGGTCGCGGGATGTGGAGTATTTT.

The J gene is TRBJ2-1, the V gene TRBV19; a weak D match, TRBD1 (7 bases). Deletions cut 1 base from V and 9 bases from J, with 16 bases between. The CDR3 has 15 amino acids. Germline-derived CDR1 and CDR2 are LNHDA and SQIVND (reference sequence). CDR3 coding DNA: TGTGCCAGTAGTATAGGAGGGGGCGCGGGGATTGAGCAGTTCTTC. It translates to CASSIGGGAGIEQFF. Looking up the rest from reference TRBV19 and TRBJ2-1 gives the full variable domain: DGGITQSPKYLFRKEGQNVTLSCEQNLNHDAMYWYRQDPGQGLRLIYYSQIVNDFQKGDIAEGYSVSREKKESFPLTVTSAQKNPTAFYLCASSIGGGAGIEQFFGPGTRLTVL.

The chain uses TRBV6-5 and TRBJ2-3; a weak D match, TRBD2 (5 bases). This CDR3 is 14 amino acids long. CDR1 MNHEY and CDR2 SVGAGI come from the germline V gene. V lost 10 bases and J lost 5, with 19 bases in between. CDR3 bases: TGTGCCACGGGCTGGAATGACGGACTAGATACGCAGTATTTT. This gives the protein CATGWNDGLDTQYF.